Included here is one TCR beta chain sequence, with context. This record comes from a study of blood T cell repertoires in COVID-19. Looking at the study overall: Donors in the United States, Italy and Spain gave samples during acute or convalescent COVID-19. T cells, B-cell-depleted T cells, or PBMCs provided the cDNA or gDNA that served as material.

The CDR3 contains 14 residues. Germline CDR1 and CDR2: SGHKS and YYEKEE (reference sequence). V lost 1 base, J lost 8 bases, and 12 bases lay in between. Original methodology: Amplifying reference gene primers gave estimates of nucleated cell counts. This table comes from immunoSEQ multiplex PCR, and its TCRdb copy is limited to in-frame clones, with some not included. D and trimming come from the DNA, and the V and J calls and clone size come from that table. The data show about 34,000 clones, with 81% seen just once and just over 3% held by the top ten. Followed over time, Seattle patients had been enrolled while infection was active.

This rearrangement joins TRBV5-5 to TRBJ1-4; D gene ambiguous. The receptor was derived from a man between 65 and 79 years old with COVID-19, enrolled during active disease. The material sequenced was peripheral blood. The CDR3 DNA reads as TGTGCCAGCAGCTTGTCGGGAGGAGGGGAAAAACTGTTTTTT. Translation gives CASSLSGGGEKLFF.